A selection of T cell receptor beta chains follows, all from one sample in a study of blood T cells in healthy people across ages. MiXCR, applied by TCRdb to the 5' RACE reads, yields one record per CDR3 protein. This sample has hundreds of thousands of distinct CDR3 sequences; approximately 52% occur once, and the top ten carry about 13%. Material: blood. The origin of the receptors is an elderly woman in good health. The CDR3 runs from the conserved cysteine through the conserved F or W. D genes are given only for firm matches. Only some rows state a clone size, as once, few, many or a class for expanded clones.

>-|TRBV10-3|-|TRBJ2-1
TGTGCCATCAGTGACCTCGGGGGCTCCTTCTACAATGAGCAGTTCTTC
CAISDLGGSFYNEQFF
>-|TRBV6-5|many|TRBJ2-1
TGTGCCAGCAGCCGCCTAAACCCCTACAATGAGCAGTTCTTC
CASSRLNPYNEQFF
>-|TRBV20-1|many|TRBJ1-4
TGCAGTGCCCCCCTGGGGAGATCGGAAAAACTGTTTTTT
CSAPLGRSEKLFF
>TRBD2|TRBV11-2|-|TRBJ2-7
TGTGCCAGCAGCGCAGGACTAGCGGTACCCGAGCAGTACTTC
CASSAGLAVPEQYF
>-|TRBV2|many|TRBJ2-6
TGTGCCAGCAGTGAGGAACGGGGGCTTGGGGCCAACGTCCTGACTTTC
CASSEERGLGANVLTF
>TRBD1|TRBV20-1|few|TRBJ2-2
TGCAGTGCTAGGGACAGGGTAGCCGGGGAGCTGTTTTTT
CSARDRVAGELFF
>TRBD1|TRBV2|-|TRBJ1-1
TGTGCCGGCAGTGAAGCAAGGGCAGGGGGTATGAACACTGAAGCTTTCTTT
CAGSEARAGGMNTEAFF
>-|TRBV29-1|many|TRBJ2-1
TGCAGCGTTGTACAGGGCCTCTACAATGAGCAGTTCTTC
CSVVQGLYNEQFF
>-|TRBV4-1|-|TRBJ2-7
TGCGCCAGCAGCCAAGTGGGCAGGGGAAGGTCGGACGAGCAGTACTTC
CASSQVGRGRSDEQYF
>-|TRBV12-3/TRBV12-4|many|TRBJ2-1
TGTGCCAGCAACAGAGTTTCTTACAATGAGCAGTTCTTC
CASNRVSYNEQFF
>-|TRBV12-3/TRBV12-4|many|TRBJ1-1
TGTGCCAGCAGCGTAGGGCCGAACACTGAAGCTTTCTTT
CASSVGPNTEAFF
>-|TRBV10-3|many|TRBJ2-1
TGTGCCATCAGACCCACGGGTGGCAATGAGCAGTTCTTC
CAIRPTGGNEQFF
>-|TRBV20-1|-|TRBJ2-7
TGCAGTGCTAGAGACGGCTACGCCTTATGGGGGGCCGGTAGGTGCGAGCAGTACTTC
CSARDGYALWGAGRCEQYF
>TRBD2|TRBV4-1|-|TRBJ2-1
TGCGCCAGCAGCCAAGATGTCGGCGGGAGGGCTCAGGGGCAGTTCTTC
CASSQDVGGRAQGQFF
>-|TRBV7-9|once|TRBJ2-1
TGTGCCAGCAGCCTAAACCCTATCAATGAGCAGTTCTTC
CASSLNPINEQFF
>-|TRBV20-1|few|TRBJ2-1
TGCAGTGCTCCGAGCTCCTACAATGAGCAGTTCTTC
CSAPSSYNEQFF
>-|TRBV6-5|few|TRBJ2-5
TGTGCCAGCAGTTACGGGGGCCAAGAGACCCAGTACTTC
CASSYGGQETQYF
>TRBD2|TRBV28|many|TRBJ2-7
TGTGCCAGCATCCGGGGGGTTTCCTACGAGCAGTACTTC
CASIRGVSYEQYF
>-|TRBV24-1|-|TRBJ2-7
TGTGCCACCAATGGCGGGAACGAGCAGTACTTC
CATNGGNEQYF
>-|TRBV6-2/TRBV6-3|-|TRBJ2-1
TGTGCCAGCAGTTACTCGATAAGCACTTTAAGCAATGAGCAGTTCTTC
CASSYSISTLSNEQFF
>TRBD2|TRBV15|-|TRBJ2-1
TGTGCCACCAGCGGAGCGGGGGCCACCAATGAGCAGTTCTTC
CATSGAGATNEQFF
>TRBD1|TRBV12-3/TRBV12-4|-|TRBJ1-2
TGTGCCAGCAGTCGCGACAGGGGGCAACGTGGCTACACCTTC
CASSRDRGQRGYTF
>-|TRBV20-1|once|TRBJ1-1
TGCAGTGCCACCGGCGGTTGGGGGTCTGAAGCTTTCTTT
CSATGGWGSEAFF
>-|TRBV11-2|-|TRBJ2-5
TGTGCCAGCAGCTTAGGCCAAGAGACCCGGTACTTC
CASSLGQETRYF
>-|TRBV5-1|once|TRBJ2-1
TGCGCCACCAGCGTCCGGGACAACTACAATGAGCGGTTCTTC
CATSVRDNYNERFF
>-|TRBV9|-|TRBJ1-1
TGTGCCAGCAGCGTAGACTGGAACACTGAAGCTTTCTTT
CASSVDWNTEAFF
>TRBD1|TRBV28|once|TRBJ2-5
TGTGCCAGCAGTATCCGGGACAGGGGGCAAGAGACCCAGTACTTC
CASSIRDRGQETQYF
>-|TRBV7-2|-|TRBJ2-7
TGTGCCAGCAGCTTGCGGGACAGACAAACCTCCTACGAGCAGTACTTC
CASSLRDRQTSYEQYF
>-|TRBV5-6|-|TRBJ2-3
TGTGCCAGCAGCTTGGGGACGGCCTTTCGCACAGATACGCAGTATTTT
CASSLGTAFRTDTQYF
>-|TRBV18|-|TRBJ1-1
TGTGCCAGCTCACCGCCGGGATCGGAGAGACTGGGTGAAGCTTTCTTT
CASSPPGSERLGEAFF
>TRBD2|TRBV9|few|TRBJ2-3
TGTGCCAGCAGCGTAGGTTCGACTAGCGGGAGCACAGATACGCAGTATTTT
CASSVGSTSGSTDTQYF
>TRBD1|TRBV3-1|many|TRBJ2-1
TGTGCCAGCACCGAGAAACAGGGGTCCTACAATGAGCAGTTCTTC
CASTEKQGSYNEQFF
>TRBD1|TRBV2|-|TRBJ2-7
TGTGCCAACAGTCGACAGGGTTCCTACGAGCAGTACTTC
CANSRQGSYEQYF
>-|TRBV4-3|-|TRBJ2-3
TGCGCCAGCAGCCAAGGGGCTAGCGTTCCCACAGATACGCAGTATTTT
CASSQGASVPTDTQYF
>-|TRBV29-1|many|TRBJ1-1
TGCAGCGTTTCAAACACTGAAGCTTTCTTT
CSVSNTEAFF